These 30 T cell receptor beta chains were all obtained from the same sample, sequenced in a study of blood T cell repertoires in COVID-19 (dated by TCRdb to the early 2020s). Library method: the immunoSEQ multiplex PCR assay. The table comes from immuneACCESS by way of TCRdb, which keeps in-frame sequences with V and J called. Part of the clones is missing from these tables; in studies checked, under half for an unresolved V gene and the rest for unknown reasons. The sample profile shows 200,000 to 300,000 clones; about four fifths of them were found once. About 9.6% of the sample comes from the top ten. Sequencing used peripheral blood. The receptors originated from an older man with acute or convalescent COVID-19.

The J gene is TRBJ1-1, the V gene TRBV5-1; TRBD1 is a possible D gene (6 bases). The germline V gene encodes CDR1 SGHRS and CDR2 YFSETQ. V was pared by 6 bases and J by 0 bases, with 18 bases between. The CDR3 is made up of 16 amino acids. This CDR3 is CASKRVPGAMNTEAFF. CDR3 coding DNA: TGCGCCAGCAAAAGGGTCCCAGGGGCCATGAACACTGAAGCTTTCTTT.

This sequence joins TRBV4-1 and TRBJ2-1; D might be TRBD2 (6 bases). CDR1 is MGHRA, CDR2 YSYEKL, per germline. V dropped 0 bases and J dropped 5 bases, with 14 bases sitting between them. This CDR3 spans 16 amino acids. The CDR3 here is CASSQERRDPDNEQFF. DNA of the CDR3: TGCGCCAGCAGCCAAGAAAGGCGGGACCCCGACAATGAGCAGTTCTTC.

This clone was seen only a few times. The rearrangement uses TRBV12-2 and TRBJ1-5; the table gives TRBD1 as D, unverified against the DNA. TRBV12-2 is flagged as a pseudogene. The CDR3 has 16 residues. CDR3 region: CASRFITGGGNQPQHF. CDR3 sequence (DNA): TGTGCAAGTCGCTTCATCACAGGGGGCGGTAATCAGCCCCAGCATTTT.

The CDR3 region has the DNA TGTGCCAGCAGTCGGGACAGGGCGAATTCACCCCTCCACTTT. It specifies CASSRDRANSPLHF. The chain is built from TRBV27 and TRBJ1-6; 9 bases agree with TRBD1. V lost 5 bases to trimming and J lost 7 bases; unmatched junction nucleotides: 3. This CDR3 is built from 14 residues. CDR1 is MNHEY, CDR2 SMNVEV, per germline (reference sequence).

V gene TRBV9 combines with J gene TRBJ1-6; 8 nucleotides align to TRBD1. This CDR3 has 16 residues. V shed 5 bases and J 5 bases; nucleotides not matched to a gene: 9. Germline lookup yields CDR1 SGDLS and CDR2 YYNGEE. The CDR3 region is CASRSDRGENNSPLHF. Written as DNA, the CDR3 is TGTGCCAGCAGGTCTGACAGGGGAGAGAATAATTCACCCCTCCACTTT.

The J gene is TRBJ2-1, the V gene TRBV6-4; the D is unclear. The CDR3 extends over 11 amino acids. Trimming pared 3 bases from V and 10 bases from J, leaving 7 bases between. Germline V gives CDR1 MRHNA, CDR2 SNTAGT. This CDR3 is CASSDEREQFF. DNA of the CDR3: TGTGCCAGCAGTGATGAGCGCGAGCAGTTCTTC.

The chain uses TRBV11-2 and TRBJ2-7, with TRBD1 matching 10 bases. V trimming: 4 bases; J trimming: 7 bases; junction bases outside the gene matches: 7. This CDR3 region has 14 residues. The germline gives CDR1 SGHAT, CDR2 FQNNGV. The CDR3 protein is CASSSRQGAGEQYF. The CDR3 nucleotides are TGTGCCAGCAGCTCACGACAGGGGGCGGGGGAGCAGTACTTC.

The J gene is TRBJ1-2, the V gene TRBV3-1 (or the pseudogene TRBV3-2), with 7 bases matching TRBD1. CDR1 and CDR2 (germline): LGHDT, YNNKEL (reference sequence). The CDR3 covers 14 residues. J gave up 6 bases and V 0 bases, and 4 bases lay outside the gene matches. CDR3 nucleotide sequence: TGTGCCAGCAGCCAAGAAAGACAGGGAAATGGCTACACCTTC. Protein product: CASSQERQGNGYTF.

The chain joins TRBV19 to TRBJ2-2, with 7 bases identical to TRBD2. Germline V lookup: CDR1 LNHDA, CDR2 SQIVND (reference sequence). The CDR3 has 14 amino acids. V shed 3 bases, J shed 5 bases, and the junction held 3 bases outside the gene matches. Written as DNA, the CDR3 is TGTGCCAGTAGTATGGGAGGGAGGACCGGGGAGCTGTTTTTT. It encodes CASSMGGRTGELFF.

The J gene is TRBJ1-1, the V gene TRBV27; D remains ambiguous. Trimming shortened V by 0 bases and J by 4 bases, and 9 bases separated the two germline ends. In germline, CDR1 is MNHEY, CDR2 SMNVEV (reference sequence). The CDR3 is 14 amino acids. The CDR3 spells CASSLSRVGTEAFF. In DNA, the CDR3 is TGTGCCAGCAGTTTATCGAGGGTGGGCACTGAAGCTTTCTTT.

This rearrangement joins TRBV27 to TRBJ2-5; D might be TRBD2 (5 bases). CDR3 length: 14 amino acids. The germline gives CDR1 MNHEY, CDR2 SMNVEV (reference sequence). Trimming took off 4 bases at V and 5 bases at J, with 14 bases between the two ends. DNA of the CDR3: TGTGCCAGCAGTTCCAACGTTCGGAGGGAGACCCAGTACTTC. Its translation: CASSSNVRRETQYF.

The rearrangement links TRBV24-1 to TRBJ2-2; D ambiguous. This CDR3 is built from 15 residues. Trimming stripped 3 bases from V and 10 bases from J, with 17 bases between. CDR1 and CDR2 from the germline V gene are KGHDR and SFDVKD. The CDR3 nucleotides read TGTGCCACCAGTGATCAGTCACAGAGCCGAGCGGAGCTGTTTTTT. Protein product: CATSDQSQSRAELFF.

The chain links TRBV7-8 to TRBJ2-7; no clear D. CDR1 is SGHVS and CDR2 is FQNEAQ in the germline V gene. The CDR3 runs 15 residues. With 1 base removed from V and 2 bases from J, the gap between germline ends came to 12 bases. The CDR3 DNA reads TGTGCCAGCAGCTTAGGAGAGACTGGAGCCTACGAGCAGTACTTC. Its protein product is CASSLGETGAYEQYF.

The CDR3 loop reads CSVEGATNYGYTF. The CDR3 DNA follows: TGCAGCGTTGAAGGAGCCACTAACTATGGCTACACCTTC. The chain has TRBV29-1 and TRBJ1-2; D uncertain. The CDR3 totals 13 residues. Germline values: CDR1 SQVTM, CDR2 ANQGSEA. The V end lost 1 base, the J end lost 0 bases, and 6 bases lay between the germline ends.

The V and J genes are TRBV5-4 and TRBJ1-4; D call uncertain. V dropped 10 bases and J dropped 2 bases, with 12 bases sitting between them. Germline V gives CDR1 SGHNT, CDR2 YYREEE (reference sequence). The CDR3 is made up of 13 amino acids. In nucleotides, the CDR3 is TGTGCCTTCTCAACGGGGACTAATGAAAAACTGTTTTTT. Translation: CAFSTGTNEKLFF.

CDR3 DNA sequence: TGTGCCAGCAGTTTGGATGGGACAGGGGGTGAAAAACTGTTTTTT. Translation: CASSLDGTGGEKLFF. The chain joins TRBV28 to TRBJ1-4; 11 nucleotides agree with TRBD1. Germline V gene sequence: CDR1 MDHEN, CDR2 SYDVKM. This CDR3 region has 15 residues. Trimming at V came to 3 bases and at J to 7 bases, leaving 4 bases not matched to a gene.

V is TRBV7-8 and J is TRBJ1-1; D call uncertain. CDR3 length: 13 residues. V gave up 5 bases and J gave up 1 base, with 8 bases separating them. Germline CDR1 reads SGHVS; CDR2 reads FQNEAQ. The CDR3 DNA follows: TGTGCCAGCAGCGTCGGAGAGAACACTGAAGCTTTCTTT. Its protein is CASSVGENTEAFF.

J is TRBJ1-4 and V is TRBV29-1; a possible D gene is TRBD1 (5 bases). The CDR3 loop spans 13 amino acids. Trimming took off 4 bases at V and 8 bases at J, with 14 bases between the two ends. Germline V gives CDR1 SQVTM, CDR2 ANQGSEA. CDR3 residues: CSVGDSGREKLFF. CDR3 sequence (DNA): TGCAGCGTTGGGGACTCCGGCCGGGAAAAACTGTTTTTT.

This chain links TRBV4-1 with TRBJ1-3; 11 bases align to TRBD1. J lost 4 bases, V lost 0 bases, and 11 bases had no gene match. Germline-derived CDR1 and CDR2 are MGHRA and YSYEKL. The CDR3 runs to 19 residues. This CDR3 reads CASSQDPDRGLLSGNTIYF. The CDR3 region has the DNA TGCGCCAGCAGCCAAGACCCGGACAGGGGGCTTCTCTCCGGAAACACCATATATTTT.

This chain connects TRBV14 to TRBJ2-7; 9 nucleotides align to TRBD1. This CDR3 is 14 amino acids long. J lost 5 bases, V lost 1 base, and 3 bases had no gene match. From germline, CDR1 is SGHDN and CDR2 FVKESK. This chain's CDR3 is CASSQGGQGNEQYF. The DNA of the CDR3 is TGTGCCAGCAGCCAAGGCGGACAGGGGAACGAGCAGTACTTC.

Comments on this clone: The same CDR3 arises from other DNA sequences in this sample as well. The chain employs TRBV19 and TRBJ2-7, with 10 bases lining up with TRBD1. This CDR3 contains 15 residues. V gave up 6 bases and J gave up 2 bases; unmatched junction bases: 7. Germline V gene sequence: CDR1 LNHDA, CDR2 SQIVND (reference sequence). CDR3 residues: CASSIPGQGTYEQYF. CDR3 DNA sequence: TGTGCCAGTAGCATCCCGGGACAGGGGACCTACGAGCAGTACTTC.

The V and J genes are TRBV6-5 and TRBJ1-3; no reliable D call. CDR3 size: 15 residues. V shed 2 bases and J shed 4 bases, with 12 bases lying between them. Germline V gene sequence: CDR1 MNHEY, CDR2 SVGAGI. Here the CDR3 reads CASSYEGLSGNTIYF. DNA for the CDR3: TGTGCCAGCAGTTACGAGGGTTTATCGGGAAACACCATATATTTT.

The chain employs TRBV19 and TRBJ1-3, with D hard to call. The CDR3 sequence is 14 residues long. V shed 3 bases and J shed 0 bases, with 6 bases lying between them. Germline V gene data show CDR1 as LNHDA and CDR2 as SQIVND (reference sequence). CDR3 region: CASSIKHSGNTIYF. CDR3 in DNA: TGTGCCAGTAGTATCAAGCACTCTGGAAACACCATATATTTT.

V usage is TRBV6-5 and J usage is TRBJ1-2; TRBD1 agrees at 8 bases. The CDR3 is 13 amino acids. V lost 6 bases and J lost 5; bases outside the gene matches: 5. The germline CDR1 and CDR2 sequences are MNHEY and SVGAGI. The CDR3 region is CASSLDREYGYTF. In DNA form, the CDR3 reads TGTGCCAGCAGCCTGGACAGGGAGTATGGCTACACCTTC.

For the CDR3, the DNA is TGCGCCAGCAGCTTGCCCGGGACACGTGGAAACACCATATATTTT. The encoded protein is CASSLPGTRGNTIYF. This chain connects TRBV5-1 to TRBJ1-3, with D possibly matching TRBD1 (6 bases). Germline CDR1 and CDR2: SGHRS and YFSETQ. This CDR3 contains 15 residues. V lost 1 base, J lost 3 bases, and 11 bases lay in between.

This clone was recorded only once. The CDR3: CASRKGATHQPQHF. The CDR3 bases are TGTGCCAGCAGGAAGGGGGCCACCCATCAGCCCCAGCATTTT. The chain links TRBV2 to TRBJ1-5; 7 bases fit TRBD1. V shed 6 bases and J 5 bases; nucleotides not matched to a gene: 7. The CDR3 loop spans 14 amino acids. CDR1 SNHLY and CDR2 FYNNEI come from the germline V gene.

J is TRBJ2-7 and V is TRBV23-1; the match to TRBD1 covers 9 bases. TRBV23-1 is noted as an ORF with a role that remains uncertain. Losses at the gene ends were 4 bases for V and 5 bases for J; bases not matched to a gene: 3. This CDR3 comprises 13 residues. The CDR3 sequence: CASSPGQGNEQYF. The CDR3 DNA reads as TGCGCCAGCAGTCCGGGACAGGGTAACGAGCAGTACTTC.

This clone was counted a few times. The chain combines TRBV7-5 with TRBJ1-4; the D segment call TRBD1 is taken from the table without a DNA check. TRBV7-5 is described as a pseudogene. This CDR3 region has 12 residues. The CDR3 spells CARSIHRLKLFF. The CDR3 nucleotides read TGTGCCAGAAGCATACACAGGTTGAAACTGTTTTTT.

This chain connects TRBV5-1 to TRBJ1-4; 10 bases map to TRBD1. Germline CDR1 SGHRS, CDR2 YFSETQ. The CDR3 loop spans 15 amino acids. The trim removed 1 base at V and 6 bases at J, leaving 3 bases unmatched. CDR3 protein: CASSLRQGAHEKLFF. The CDR3 nucleotides read TGCGCCAGCAGCTTGAGACAGGGGGCGCATGAAAAACTGTTTTTT.

The chain recombines TRBV5-1 with TRBJ2-3; TRBD1 might be the D (8 bases). CDR1 is SGHRS and CDR2 is YFSETQ in the germline V gene. The CDR3 covers 15 residues. The V end was cut by 3 bases, the J end by 2 bases, with 13 bases between. In DNA, the CDR3 is TGCGCCAGCAGCTGGACAGGGAGGGTCACAGATACGCAGTATTTT. This encodes CASSWTGRVTDTQYF.